This T cell receptor beta chain was found in a study of cytomegalovirus exposure and HLA in healthy donors. The CDR3 totals 14 residues. Trimming shortened V by 2 bases and J by 10 bases, and 13 bases separated the two germline ends. Germline lookup yields CDR1 SGHRS and CDR2 YFSETQ. PCR involved 60 Vbeta and 13 Jbeta primers. The repertoire was sequenced with immunoSEQ multiplex PCR; TCRdb's copy has only in-frame clones and lacks some. The sample holds about 150,000 clones, around 82% seen once. The clonotype comes from a woman aged 45-65 years in good health and CMV-seropositive. V and J are TRBV5-1 and TRBJ1-6; D possibly corresponds to TRBD1 (6 bases). Sequencing was done on a sample of PBMCs. CDR3 region: CASSFAGVDSPLHF. The CDR3 nucleotides are TGCGCCAGCAGCTTTGCAGGGGTGGACTCACCCCTCCACTTT.